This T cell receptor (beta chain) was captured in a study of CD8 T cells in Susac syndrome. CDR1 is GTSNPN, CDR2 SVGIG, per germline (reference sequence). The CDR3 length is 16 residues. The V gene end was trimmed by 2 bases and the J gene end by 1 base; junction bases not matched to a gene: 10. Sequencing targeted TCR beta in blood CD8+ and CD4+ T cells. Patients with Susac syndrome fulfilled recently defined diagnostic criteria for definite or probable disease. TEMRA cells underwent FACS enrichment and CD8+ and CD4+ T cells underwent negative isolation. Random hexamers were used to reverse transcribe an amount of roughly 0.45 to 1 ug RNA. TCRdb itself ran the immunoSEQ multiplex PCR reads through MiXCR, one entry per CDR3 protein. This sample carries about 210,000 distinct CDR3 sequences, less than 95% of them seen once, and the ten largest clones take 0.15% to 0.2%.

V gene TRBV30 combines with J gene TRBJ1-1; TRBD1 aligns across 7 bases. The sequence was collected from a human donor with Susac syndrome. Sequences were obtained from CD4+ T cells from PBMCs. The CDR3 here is CAWSFGQVIRNTEAFF. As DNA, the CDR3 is TGTGCCTGGAGTTTCGGACAGGTTATTCGGAACACTGAAGCTTTCTTT.